The source of this T cell receptor beta chain is a study of a mutant IDH1 vaccine in newly diagnosed glioma. Looking at the study overall: Initiation of the vaccine course occurred 4-6 weeks after radiotherapy alone, or alongside temozolomide cycles. Before enrollment, patients got radiotherapy alone, temozolomide alone, or mostly the combination.

Sequencing used immunoSEQ multiplex PCR; TCRdb keeps in-frame clones, though not all of them. Among tens of thousands of clones, around 84% were seen once, and the ten largest hold under 2.5%. Specified time point: week 11, during vaccination. Every vaccine dose comprised 300 ug of mutant IDH1 20-mer peptide plus topical imiquimod. Details on this clone: The antigen is undetermined.

The sequenced sample was PBMCs, obtained from a glioma patient whose treatment included an IDH1 peptide vaccine. The clonotype was recovered from a man aged 40-49 years with glioma.

The CDR3 is CASSLVQQETQYF. The CDR3 DNA is TGCGCCAGCAGCTTGGTGCAACAAGAGACCCAGTACTTC. The rearrangement joins TRBV5-1 to TRBJ2-5; D is uncertain. Germline CDR1 SGHRS, CDR2 YFSETQ. The germline V and J ends were trimmed by 0 bases and 2 bases, with 5 bases remaining between them. The CDR3 sequence is 13 residues long. Full variable domain (remainder filled in from reference TRBV5-1 and TRBJ2-5): KAGVTQTPRYLIKTRGQQVTLSCSPISGHRSVSWYQQTPGQGLQFLFEYFSETQRNKGNFPGRFSGRQFSNSRSEMNVSTLELGDSALYLCASSLVQQETQYFGPGTRLLVL.